A single T cell receptor beta chain is shown here with its context. The CDR3 covers 12 residues. Germline V lookup: CDR1 SNHLY, CDR2 FYNNEI. Deletions cut 8 bases from V and 0 bases from J, with 7 bases between. The source of the sample is a study of cytomegalovirus exposure and HLA in healthy donors. Primers: 60 Vbeta forward and 13 Jbeta reverse. The table came from immunoSEQ multiplex PCR; TCRdb's copy has only in-frame clones and leaves some out. This table holds 95,000 to 120,000 clones, over 65% found once. Material: PBMCs. This receptor was taken from a woman in her thirties or forties in good health and CMV-seropositive. The chain joins TRBV2 to TRBJ1-1; D unresolved. The CDR3 sequence: CASGLMNTEAFF. Written as DNA, the CDR3 is TGTGCCAGCGGCTTAATGAACACTGAAGCTTTCTTT.